The present T cell receptor beta chain was sequenced within a study of shared clonotypes between healthy human individuals. Assay: immunoSEQ multiplex PCR; the TCRdb copy retains only in-frame clones and omits some. The data show some 87,000 clones, 68% seen once. Germline V gene lookup returns CDR1 SGHAT and CDR2 FQNNGV. There are 17 residues in the CDR3. V lost 4 bases to trimming and J lost 0 bases; unmatched junction nucleotides: 5. Source material: memory CD8+ T cells sorted from blood. Indicated subset: CD45RO+ cells pooled with CCR7-negative TemRA cells. The sequence was obtained from a man aged 25-45 years in good health. This chain connects TRBV11-2 to TRBJ2-1; 11 bases map to TRBD2. The CDR3 reads CASSSYSGRASYNEQFF. The CDR3 nucleotides read TGTGCCAGCAGCTCCTATAGCGGGAGGGCCTCCTACAATGAGCAGTTCTTC.